Listed here are 8 T cell receptor beta chains from one sample, sequenced in a study of glioma-infiltrating T cells. The iRepertoire nested amplicon-rescue multiplex PCR amplified TCR alpha and beta CDR3s from RNA. From the multiplex PCR reads, TCRdb called clonotypes with MiXCR, one entry per CDR3 protein. Of about 21,000 distinct CDR3 sequences listed, about 26% were seen once; the top ten hold approximately 14%. Sequenced: glioma tissue, nonneoplastic brain tissue, or PBMCs (not recorded which). The receptor set was obtained from a human donor with low-grade glioma or glioblastoma, undergoing nonglioma brain surgery, or in good health (not recorded which).

Of note for this clonotype: A much larger clone lies a single base off, so this may be a read error. This sequence joins TRBV24-1 and TRBJ1-5; TRBD1 might be the D (5 bases). The V gene's germline CDR1 is KGHDR and CDR2 SFDVKD. Trimming removed 7 bases at V and 4 bases at J, with 10 bases between. The CDR3 is made up of 13 amino acids. The CDR3 reads CATSQGFNQPQHF. CDR3 bases: TGTGCCACCAGCCAGGGATTTAATCAGCCCCAGCATTTT.

This clonotype was seen a few times. The chain combines TRBV7-9 with TRBJ2-1; 13 bases agree with TRBD2. Trimming took 3 bases from V and 6 from J; bases not matched to a gene: 2. The germline gives CDR1 SEHNR, CDR2 FQNEAQ (reference sequence). The CDR3 is 15 residues long. CDR3 protein: CASSFRLAGGNEQFF. The DNA of the CDR3 is TGTGCCAGCAGCTTTAGACTAGCGGGGGGCAATGAGCAGTTCTTC.

This chain links TRBV18 with TRBJ2-1, with 9 bases fitting TRBD2. The CDR3 is made up of 17 amino acids. Germline V CDR1 and CDR2: KGHSH, LQKENI. Trimming cost V 0 bases and J 5 bases; bases outside gene matches: 8. The CDR3 loop reads CASSPPVGGGDHNEQFF. CDR3 nucleotides: TGTGCCAGCTCACCACCGGTCGGCGGGGGGGACCACAATGAGCAGTTCTTC. The full variable domain, in which reference TRBV18 and TRBJ2-1 provide the parts outside the CDR3, is NAGVMQNPRHLVRRRGQEARLRCSPMKGHSHVYWYRQLPEEGLKFMVYLQKENIIDESGMPKERFSAEFPKEGPSILRIQQVVRGDSAAYFCASSPPVGGGDHNEQFFGPGTRLTVL.

This clonotype was seen just once. CDR3 sequence: CSARVSGGVTGELFF. CDR3 coding DNA: TGCAGTGCTAGAGTCAGCGGGGGAGTCACCGGGGAGCTGTTTTTT. The J gene is TRBJ2-2, the V gene TRBV20-1; 8 positions agree with TRBD2. V shed 1 base and J 4 bases; nucleotides not matched to a gene: 5. Germline assignment: CDR1 DFQATT and CDR2 SNEGSKA (reference sequence). This CDR3 is 15 amino acids long.

The chain employs TRBV7-2 and TRBJ1-4, with TRBD1 matching 9 bases. The CDR3 runs to 16 residues. Germline V gene sequence: CDR1 SGHTA, CDR2 FQGNSA. J gave up 10 bases and V 3 bases, and 12 bases lay outside the gene matches. DNA of the CDR3: TGTGCCAGCAGCTTTTCATCCGGGACAGGGAGACCAAAACTGTTTTTT. Its protein product is CASSFSSGTGRPKLFF.

The table lists this clonotype with a few counts. The chain employs TRBV18 and TRBJ2-7, with D possibly being TRBD2 (5 bases). The CDR3 extends over 13 amino acids. V shed 2 bases and J shed 6 bases, with 11 bases lying between them. Germline lookup yields CDR1 KGHSH and CDR2 LQKENI. The CDR3 DNA sequence: TGTGCCAGCTCACCAGGTCTCAGCGGCGAGCAGTACTTC. It yields the protein CASSPGLSGEQYF.

The table lists this clonotype with many counts. V gene TRBV7-9 combines with J gene TRBJ1-1; 8 bases line up with TRBD1. Germline values: CDR1 SEHNR, CDR2 FQNEAQ (reference sequence). The CDR3 is made up of 15 amino acids. The V gene end was trimmed by 4 bases and the J gene end by 3 bases; junction bases not matched to a gene: 7. Here the CDR3 reads CASSWGTGEYTEAFF. The CDR3 nucleotides are TGTGCCAGCAGCTGGGGGACAGGTGAATACACTGAAGCTTTCTTT.

Worth noting for this clonotype: Given the absence of the conserved phenylalanine or tryptophan at the CDR3 end, a read error is likely. The chain recombines TRBV6-2 or TRBV6-3 with TRBJ2-3; 7 nucleotides match TRBD2. From germline, CDR1 is MNHEY and CDR2 SVGEGT. The V gene end was trimmed by 0 bases and the J gene end by 1 base; junction bases not matched to a gene: 4. This CDR3 has 16 residues. Here the CDR3 reads CASSYSRGTGTDTQYS. The DNA for the CDR3 is TGTGCCAGCAGTTACTCGCGGGGGACCGGCACAGATACGCAGTATTCT.